This TCR beta chain was sequenced in a study of CD8+ T cells in alopecia areata. Notes on the study in general: Sequenced scalp T cells also include alphabeta T cells resident in normal skin.

A note on this clone: The target antigen is unknown.

Treatment: oral pan-JAK inhibitor, 5-10 mg twice daily. Cell sorting on a FACSAria was used to separate CD4+ and CD8+ T cells from the PBMCs. The CDR3 sequence is 13 residues long. Per germline, CDR1 MNHEY and CDR2 SMNVEV (reference sequence). V lost 3 bases to trimming and J lost 2 bases, with 8 bases between them. cDNA reverse transcribed from extracted RNA served as the sequencing template. Method: immunoSEQ multiplex PCR; TCRdb's copy keeps in-frame clones and lacks some. In the table there are roughly 190,000 clones, approximately 60% of which are singletons. This sample comprised CD4+ T cells sorted from blood, obtained at week 4, from a patient treated with tofacitinib. This chain connects TRBV27 to TRBJ2-7; no reliable D call. The sequence was collected from a human donor with alopecia areata. In DNA form, the CDR3 reads TGTGCCAGCAGTTTCGTCGGTGCCTACGAGCAGTACTTC. The encoded protein is CASSFVGAYEQYF.